These 14 T cell receptor beta chains were all obtained from the same sample, sequenced in a study of long-term antiretroviral therapy in people with HIV. The run of the v3.0 immunoSEQ assay was at survey level. The method was immunoSEQ multiplex PCR; TCRdb's version includes in-frame clones alone and lacks a portion of them. The sample has around 29,000 clones, 70% to 90% seen once. The sequencing here drew on unsorted PBMCs, taken 1.1 years after starting antiretroviral therapy. These receptors all come from a man aged 18 to 30 with HIV.

The rearrangement links TRBV7-2 to TRBJ1-1, with D unclear. V dropped 1 base and J dropped 0 bases, with 9 bases sitting between them. The CDR3 contains 15 residues. Germline CDR1 SGHTA, CDR2 FQGNSA. CDR3 residues: CASSLEPGLNTEAFF. DNA of the CDR3: TGTGCCAGCAGCTTAGAACCGGGCCTGAACACTGAAGCTTTCTTT.

The chain uses TRBV18 and TRBJ1-5; no definite D call. Germline V gives CDR1 KGHSH, CDR2 LQKENI. V was clipped by 4 bases and J by 3 bases, with 25 bases between them. This CDR3 region has 19 residues. CDR3 nucleotide sequence: TGTGCCAGCTCACGAGAGGCGTGGGGTATCCGAGTTACCAATCAGCCCCAGCATTTT. Amino acid sequence: CASSREAWGIRVTNQPQHF.

The chain uses TRBV9 and TRBJ1-1, with D tentatively TRBD1 (6 bases). The CDR3 is 14 amino acids. CDR1 is SGDLS and CDR2 is YYNGEE in the germline V gene. V was clipped by 0 bases and J by 2 bases, with 8 bases between them. CDR3 sequence: CASSVVGGNTEAFF. In nucleotides, the CDR3 is TGTGCCAGCAGCGTAGTAGGGGGAAACACTGAAGCTTTCTTT.

CDR3 in DNA: TGTGCCAGCAGCTTACGGTCTTTGGGTGAGCAGTTCTTC. This codes for CASSLRSLGEQFF. The J gene is TRBJ2-1, the V gene TRBV7-3; the D is unclear. Germline CDR1 SGHTA, CDR2 FQGTGA. CDR3 length equals 13 residues. V shed 2 bases and J shed 9 bases, with 11 bases lying between them.

Only a few counts were recorded for this clone. The rearrangement joins TRBV9 to TRBJ1-6; D remains unclear. The CDR3 runs to 16 residues. The V end was cut by 3 bases, the J end by 0 bases, with 10 bases between. Germline CDR1 is SGDLS and CDR2 is YYNGEE. The CDR3 here is CASSAYGSSYNSPLHF. CDR3 sequence (DNA): TGTGCCAGCAGCGCCTACGGGTCCTCCTATAATTCACCCCTCCACTTT.

The V gene is TRBV6-6, the J gene TRBJ1-4; D is undetermined. CDR1 is MNHNY and CDR2 is SVGAGI in the germline V gene (reference sequence). The CDR3 consists of 13 residues. Trimming cost V 6 bases and J 8 bases, with 13 bases left between them. CDR3 DNA: TGTGCCAGCAGAGACTCATTTGGGGAAAAACTGTTTTTT. As protein: CASRDSFGEKLFF.

The V call is TRBV30, the J call TRBJ2-6, with 9 bases matching TRBD1. J was trimmed by 0 bases and V by 5 bases; bases with no gene match: 5. The CDR3 totals 16 residues. CDR1 is GTSNPN and CDR2 is SVGIG in the germline V gene (reference sequence). The DNA of the CDR3 is TGTGCCTGGGGGGACAGGGTGTACTCTGGGGCCAACGTCCTGACTTTC. Protein: CAWGDRVYSGANVLTF.

The chain joins TRBV30 to TRBJ1-6, with D perhaps TRBD1 (5 bases). Germline V CDR1 and CDR2: GTSNPN, SVGIG (reference sequence). The CDR3 contains 13 residues. Trimming took 8 bases from V and 7 from J, leaving 15 bases between them. The CDR3 nucleotides read TGTGCCCTAACTGGGACGGTAAATTCACCCCTCCACTTT. This encodes CALTGTVNSPLHF.

The chain carries TRBV18 and TRBJ2-2, with no clear D. In germline, CDR1 is KGHSH, CDR2 LQKENI. The ends were cut back, 2 bases at V and 5 bases at J, with 9 bases in the middle. The CDR3 sequence is 14 residues long. CDR3 in DNA: TGTGCCAGCTCACCAGGCATCCCGACCGGGGAGCTGTTTTTT. It is translated as CASSPGIPTGELFF.

The rearrangement uses TRBV29-1 and TRBJ2-7; 9 bases line up with TRBD2. CDR3 length equals 17 residues. Germline values: CDR1 SQVTM, CDR2 ANQGSEA. V was pared by 2 bases and J by 5 bases, with 16 bases of the junction left unmatched. The CDR3 DNA reads as TGCAGCGTTGAATGGGCGGGAGGGCATTGGACGGGGGACGAGCAGTACTTC. Its translation: CSVEWAGGHWTGDEQYF.

The J gene is TRBJ2-1, the V gene TRBV7-9; TRBD1 matches 9 bases. J lost 8 bases, V lost 3 bases, and 8 bases had no gene match. Per germline, CDR1 SEHNR and CDR2 FQNEAQ (reference sequence). The CDR3 has 15 residues. CDR3 nucleotide sequence: TGTGCCAGCAGCTTGCCCGGGACAGGGCTGGATGAGCAGTTCTTC. This gives the protein CASSLPGTGLDEQFF.

V is TRBV7-9 and J is TRBJ2-1; possible D gene TRBD2, 7 bases. Deletions cut 7 bases from V and 4 bases from J, with 26 bases between. CDR1 and CDR2 (germline): SEHNR, FQNEAQ (reference sequence). This CDR3 comprises 18 residues. This CDR3 reads CASTKGWGGPVLYNEQFF. The CDR3 nucleotides are TGTGCCAGCACCAAGGGGTGGGGGGGGCCGGTTCTATACAATGAGCAGTTCTTC.

In DNA, the CDR3 is TGTGCCAGCAGCTTGGACAGGGAATACTATGGCTACACCTTC. Translating gives CASSLDREYYGYTF. The chain is built from TRBV5-4 and TRBJ1-2; a possible D gene is TRBD1 (6 bases). Trimming pared 0 bases from V and 3 bases from J, leaving 9 bases between. Germline-derived CDR1 and CDR2 are SGHNT and YYREEE (reference sequence). The CDR3 consists of 14 residues.

The genes are TRBV7-6 and TRBJ2-1; TRBD2 is a possible D gene (5 bases). Trimming left V 2 bases short and J 4 bases short, with 12 bases between. The germline CDR1 and CDR2 sequences are SGHVS and FNYEAQ. This CDR3 comprises 15 residues. For the CDR3, the DNA is TGTGCCAGCAGCTTAAGCGGTGGAAATTACAATGAGCAGTTCTTC. Amino acid sequence: CASSLSGGNYNEQFF.